This entry concerns a single T cell receptor beta chain. The CDR3 sequence is 13 residues long. Germline assignment: CDR1 LNHDA and CDR2 SQIVND (reference sequence). With 4 bases removed from V and 4 bases from J, the gap between germline ends came to 10 bases. The entry originates in a study of T cell responses to AZD1222 COVID-19 vaccine. The assay was immunoSEQ multiplex PCR, and TCRdb's table has in-frame clones only and misses some. The table includes roughly 80,000 clones, 88% detected once. This chain joins TRBV19 and TRBJ1-2; tentative D call: TRBD1 (6 bases). The origin of this receptor is an adult in good health. Material: peripheral blood, obtained on day 0 of MenACWY control vaccination. CDR3 sequence: CASSTRDIYGYTF. CDR3 nucleotide sequence: TGTGCCAGTAGTACACGGGACATCTATGGCTACACCTTC.